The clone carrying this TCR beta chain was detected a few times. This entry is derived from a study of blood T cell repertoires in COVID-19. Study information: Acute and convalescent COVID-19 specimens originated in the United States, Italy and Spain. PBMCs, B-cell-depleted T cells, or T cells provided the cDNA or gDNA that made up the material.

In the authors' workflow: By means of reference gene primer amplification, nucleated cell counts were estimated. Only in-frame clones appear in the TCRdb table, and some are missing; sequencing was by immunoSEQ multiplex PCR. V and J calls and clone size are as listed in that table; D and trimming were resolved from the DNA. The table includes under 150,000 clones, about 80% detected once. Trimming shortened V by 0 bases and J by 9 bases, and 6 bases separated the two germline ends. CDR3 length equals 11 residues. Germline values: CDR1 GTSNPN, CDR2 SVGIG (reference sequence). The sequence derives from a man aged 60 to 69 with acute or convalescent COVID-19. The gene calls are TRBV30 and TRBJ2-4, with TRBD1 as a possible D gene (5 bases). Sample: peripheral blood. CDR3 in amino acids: CAWSVGAIQYF. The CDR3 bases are TGTGCCTGGAGTGTAGGGGCCATTCAGTACTTC.